The present TCR beta chain was sequenced within a study of blood T cell repertoires in COVID-19. Some clones are missing from TCRdb's copy, which holds only in-frame ones; the method was immunoSEQ multiplex PCR. The repertoire holds about 130,000 clones, with 70% to 85% as singletons. The V end lost 5 bases, the J end lost 3 bases, and 22 bases lay between the germline ends. CDR1 is MNHNY, CDR2 SVGAGI, per germline (reference sequence). The CDR3 spans 17 residues. The sample was peripheral blood. J is TRBJ1-1 and V is TRBV6-6; possible D gene TRBD1, 5 bases. The receptor comes from a woman of 80 years or more with acute or convalescent COVID-19. Here the CDR3 DNA reads TGTGCCAGCAGTCCCGGAGGGACCTCCCCCCGGGACACTGAAGCTTTCTTT. Protein: CASSPGGTSPRDTEAFF.